Listed here is a single T cell receptor beta chain. Its target is not known. Of the isolated RNA, all was reverse transcribed, and so the sequenced material was expressed TCRB transcripts. Assay used: immunoSEQ multiplex PCR; TCRdb lists only in-frame clones, some missing. In the table there are about 700,000 clones, under 15% of which are singletons. The sample originates from a study of beta chain features in type 1 diabetes. Study findings and constraints: Healthy donors had naive, central memory and Treg TCRB repertoires that appeared less similar than those seen among patients. Within each of all four CD4+ subsets, Type 1 diabetes patients had TCRB CDR3s that were moderately but significantly shorter.

The CDR3 contains 15 residues. Trimming took 6 bases from V and 0 from J, leaving 13 bases between them. Germline assignment: CDR1 MGHDK and CDR2 SYGVNS. The chain couples TRBV25-1 to TRBJ2-3; tentatively, D is TRBD2 (6 bases). Sequencing was performed on naive CD4+ T cells from blood. This TCR came from a man younger than 30 with type 1 diabetes. The CDR3 DNA follows: TGTGCCAGCAGCCCGGGGGATCCTAGCACAGATACGCAGTATTTT. Amino acid sequence: CASSPGDPSTDTQYF.